This T cell receptor beta chain was sequenced in a study of immune cell composition in non-small cell lung cancer. Overall study findings and caveats: Dominant in vivo tumour-associated clones were not shown to share tumour-reactive sequences. TIL tumour reactivity correlated with maximal tumour-associated clone frequency in adenocarcinoma. Squamous lung tumours showed higher top 10 clone scores and clonality than adenocarcinomas.

Sequenced by immunoSEQ multiplex PCR; TCRdb stores in-frame clones only, minus some. The data contain 6,000 to 8,000 clones, around 78% of them singletons. This clone was recorded once. Antigen specificity is unknown. The sample comprised lung tumor tissue. The TCR was taken from a human donor with non-small cell lung cancer.

The CDR3 bases are TGTGCCATCAGTGAGTCCCGGCCCAGGGGGAATCAGCCCCAGCATTTT. It encodes CAISESRPRGNQPQHF. The chain carries TRBV10-3 and TRBJ1-5, with 7 bases fitting TRBD1. J was trimmed by 4 bases and V by 0 bases; bases with no gene match: 6. CDR1 and CDR2 (germline): ENHRY, SYGVKD. The CDR3 runs 16 residues.